The 10 T cell receptor beta chains below all came from one sample that was sequenced in a study of blood T cell repertoires in COVID-19. Profiled with immunoSEQ multiplex PCR; TCRdb holds only in-frame clones, not every one. The sample includes just over 90,000 clones, about 80% seen only once; the top ten take about 15%. Sequencing was carried out using peripheral blood. These receptors were obtained from a human donor in a cohort sampled during active COVID-19.

The chain combines TRBV4-1 with TRBJ2-5; D may be TRBD2 (6 bases). With 1 base removed from V and 0 bases from J, the gap between germline ends came to 9 bases. The CDR3 is 15 residues long. CDR1 is MGHRA and CDR2 is YSYEKL in the germline V gene. CDR3 residues: CASSQGGVYQETQYF. CDR3 nucleotides: TGCGCCAGCAGCCAAGGGGGGGTGTACCAAGAGACCCAGTACTTC.

The CDR3 sequence: CASSLVLAGGYEQFF. CDR3 coding DNA: TGTGCCAGCAGCTTAGTACTAGCGGGAGGCTATGAGCAGTTCTTC. The chain recombines TRBV11-2 with TRBJ2-1; 12 bases align to TRBD2. The CDR3 has 15 residues. Germline V gene data show CDR1 as SGHAT and CDR2 as FQNNGV. Trimming took 1 base from V and 8 from J; bases not matched to a gene: 3.

DNA for the CDR3: TGTGCCAGCAGCGGAGGACCGCCGCCTGGAAACACCATATATTTT. It codes for CASSGGPPPGNTIYF. The gene calls are TRBV5-5 and TRBJ1-3; D gene ambiguous. CDR3 length: 15 residues. The V end was cut by 4 bases, the J end by 2 bases, with 13 bases between. The germline CDR1 and CDR2 sequences are SGHKS and YYEKEE (reference sequence).

V usage is TRBV15 and J usage is TRBJ1-2, with D possibly being TRBD1 (5 bases). Germline CDR1 reads LNHNV; CDR2 reads YYDKDF (reference sequence). This CDR3 comprises 15 residues. V dropped 1 base and J dropped 0 bases, with 9 bases sitting between them. The DNA for the CDR3 is TGTGCCACCAGCAGAGTGGCAGGGACTAACTATGGCTACACCTTC. Translating gives CATSRVAGTNYGYTF.

This clone has ten or more counts. The CDR3 sequence: CASSQDRGPYEQYF. The CDR3, as DNA: TGTGCCAGCAGCCAGGACAGAGGCCCCTACGAGCAGTACTTC. The chain combines TRBV9 with TRBJ2-7; maybe TRBD1 (6 bases). The CDR3 has 14 residues. V was cut by 4 bases and J by 2 bases, with 13 bases left in between. Germline CDR1 reads SGDLS; CDR2 reads YYNGEE.

Comment on this clone: One end of the junction varies from germline; a read error may be responsible. V is TRBV19 and J is TRBJ1-2, with 7 bases that match TRBD1. Germline CDR1 reads LNHDA; CDR2 reads SQIVND (reference sequence). The CDR3 runs 15 residues. DNA of the CDR3: TGTGCCAGTAGCATAGCCCCGACAGGGAACTATGGCTACACCTTC. Protein: CASSIAPTGNYGYTF. Looking up the rest from reference TRBV19 and TRBJ1-2 gives the full variable domain: DGGITQSPKYLFRKEGQNVTLSCEQNLNHDAMYWYRQDPGQGLRLIYYSQIVNDFQKGDIAEGYSVSREKKESFPLTVTSAQKNPTAFYLCASSIAPTGNYGYTFGSGTRLTVV.

The V call is TRBV19, the J call TRBJ1-1, with D maybe TRBD1 (5 bases). Germline V gives CDR1 LNHDA, CDR2 SQIVND (reference sequence). This CDR3 spans 15 amino acids. Deletions cut 4 bases from V and 0 bases from J, with 12 bases between. The CDR3 is CASSRFAGLNTEAFF. CDR3 in DNA: TGTGCCAGTAGTAGATTTGCAGGGTTGAACACTGAAGCTTTCTTT.

This chain connects TRBV2 to TRBJ2-2; no clear D. The V and J ends lost 10 bases and 5 bases respectively, with 23 bases between them. Germline values: CDR1 SNHLY, CDR2 FYNNEI. This CDR3 has 16 amino acids. The CDR3: CATSTQVTLRTGELFF. The CDR3 DNA is TGTGCCACCTCAACCCAGGTGACACTTCGAACCGGGGAGCTGTTTTTT.

The chain recombines TRBV5-1 with TRBJ2-3; 13 nucleotides match TRBD2. CDR1 SGHRS and CDR2 YFSETQ come from the germline V gene. V was pared by 4 bases and J by 4 bases, with 9 bases of the junction left unmatched. The CDR3 is 17 amino acids. The DNA for the CDR3 is TGCGCCAGCAGCCTCAGACTAGCGGGAGGAAACCCAGATACGCAGTATTTT. It specifies CASSLRLAGGNPDTQYF.

V usage is TRBV7-9 and J usage is TRBJ1-6; 9 positions agree with TRBD1. The V and J ends lost 11 bases and 2 bases, in that order; junction bases with no gene match: 7. CDR3 length equals 15 residues. CDR1 and CDR2 (germline): SEHNR, FQNEAQ (reference sequence). The CDR3 nucleotides read TGTGCCGGACAGGGGAATGGCGCCTATAATTCACCCCTCCACTTT. As protein: CAGQGNGAYNSPLHF.